A single sample gave rise to the 26 T cell receptor beta chains below, sequenced in a study of regulatory T cells in long-lasting Graves disease. Time point: newly diagnosed GD, antithyroid drugs for less than 3 months. There was RNA extracted from PBMCs, and the TCR library was made from it. Both iRepertoire HTBI primers and Arm-PCR of CDR3 regions were used to build the TCR beta libraries. TCRdb recomputed calls from the multiplex PCR reads with MiXCR, one row per CDR3 protein. Of around 460,000 distinct CDR3 sequences listed, 12% to 15% are singletons. This sample also belongs to another study, concerning T cells in Graves' hyperthyroidism and ophthalmopathy.

This specimen consisted of peripheral blood mononuclear cells (PBMCs), obtained at new diagnosis, from a patient treated with antithyroid drugs. The receptor source for this set is a woman between 50 and 59 years old with Graves disease.

The V gene is TRBV27, the J gene TRBJ2-2; 10 nucleotides agree with TRBD1. Germline V CDR1 and CDR2: MNHEY, SMNVEV (reference sequence). V lost 2 bases and J lost 6; bases outside the gene matches: 3. The CDR3 extends over 15 amino acids. CDR3 bases: TGTGCCAGCAGTTTAGGACAGGGGGGGCCCGGGGAGCTGTTTTTT. Protein: CASSLGQGGPGELFF.

This clonotype appeared a few times. V is TRBV9 and J is TRBJ2-7; perhaps TRBD2 as D (5 bases). The CDR3 is 16 residues long. Germline CDR1 is SGDLS and CDR2 is YYNGEE. The ends were cut back, 4 bases at V and 1 base at J, with 18 bases in the middle. The CDR3 region is CASSPFREGRSYEQYF. The DNA of the CDR3 is TGTGCCAGCAGCCCTTTCCGTGAGGGCAGATCCTACGAGCAGTACTTC.

Ten or more counts support this clonotype. This chain joins TRBV2 and TRBJ1-1, with a possible D match to TRBD1 (5 bases). In germline, CDR1 is SNHLY, CDR2 FYNNEI. With 8 bases removed from V and 1 base from J, the gap between germline ends came to 17 bases. The CDR3 runs to 15 residues. CDR3 DNA: TGTGCCAGCCGGCTGACACAGGAGCCGAACACTGAAGCTTTCTTT. As protein: CASRLTQEPNTEAFF.

In its sample, this clonotype was seen a few times. V and J are TRBV19 and TRBJ1-5; D remains unclear. Germline CDR1 and CDR2: LNHDA and SQIVND (reference sequence). V was cut by 7 bases and J by 0 bases, with 19 bases left in between. The CDR3 runs 17 residues. The CDR3: CASTKATHLYSNQPQHF. The CDR3 DNA reads as TGTGCCAGTACCAAGGCGACCCACCTTTATAGCAATCAGCCCCAGCATTTT.

This rearrangement joins TRBV10-1 to TRBJ2-3; 11 bases align to TRBD2. Germline assignment: CDR1 WNHNN and CDR2 SYGVQD (reference sequence). The CDR3 sequence is 17 residues long. Trimming cost V 4 bases and J 5 bases; bases outside gene matches: 11. The CDR3 DNA reads as TGCGCCAGCAGTGTCCCCTTACTAGCGGGAGAGGTAGATACGCAGTATTTT. Encoded protein: CASSVPLLAGEVDTQYF.

This clonotype was seen repeatedly, ten times or more. J is TRBJ1-2 and V is TRBV5-1; D gene uncertain. The V gene lost 4 bases and the J gene lost 6 bases, with 16 bases spanning the gap. The CDR3 totals 14 residues. Germline V CDR1 and CDR2: SGHRS, YFSETQ. The CDR3: CASSPVSPGNGYTF. CDR3 DNA sequence: TGCGCCAGCAGCCCGGTCTCCCCGGGAAATGGCTACACCTTC.

This rearrangement joins TRBV4-2 to TRBJ2-3; no clear D gene. The CDR3 covers 15 residues. The germline CDR1 and CDR2 sequences are LGHNA and YNFKEQ. V was clipped by 0 bases and J by 1 base, with 8 bases between them. The CDR3, as DNA: TGTGCCAGCAGCCAAGATCAGCAGGGCACAGATACGCAGTATTTT. This gives the protein CASSQDQQGTDTQYF.

This clonotype was observed at least ten times. CDR3 region: CASSLFGAVNTEAFF. CDR3 DNA sequence: TGTGCCAGCAGTTTATTTGGGGCCGTAAACACTGAAGCTTTCTTT. The chain is built from TRBV28 and TRBJ1-1, with a weak D call TRBD1 (5 bases). The V gene's germline CDR1 is MDHEN and CDR2 SYDVKM. The CDR3 runs to 15 residues. Trimming took off 1 base at V and 2 bases at J, with 11 bases between the two ends.

This clonotype appeared many times. The CDR3: CASSPPTEYNEQFF. As DNA, the CDR3 is TGTGCCAGCAGTCCCCCGACCGAATACAATGAGCAGTTCTTC. The chain joins TRBV28 to TRBJ2-1; D not resolved. Germline V gene sequence: CDR1 MDHEN, CDR2 SYDVKM. Trimming cost V 5 bases and J 4 bases, with 12 bases left between them. The length of the CDR3 is 14 residues.

In this sample, this clonotype turned up many times. The genes are TRBV29-1 and TRBJ1-5; 8 nucleotides line up with TRBD1. The CDR3 extends over 13 amino acids. Germline trimming cut 2 bases from V and 4 bases from J; bases unmatched to any gene: 1. The germline V gene encodes CDR1 SQVTM and CDR2 ANQGSEA. CDR3 loop: CSVEQGANQPQHF. DNA for the CDR3: TGCAGCGTTGAACAGGGGGCAAATCAGCCCCAGCATTTT.

The rearrangement joins TRBV6-9 to TRBJ2-1, with D possibly being TRBD1 or TRBD2 (5 bases each). Germline CDR1 is MNHGY and CDR2 is SVAAGI. This CDR3 contains 14 residues. V lost 3 bases, J lost 4 bases, and 10 bases lay in between. The CDR3 bases are TGTGCCAGCAGTTACGGGGACCCGTACAATGAGCAGTTCTTC. This codes for CASSYGDPYNEQFF.

The V gene is TRBV6-1, the J gene TRBJ1-6; 7 bases agree with TRBD1. CDR1 is MNHNS and CDR2 is SASEGT in the germline V gene. CDR3 length: 17 amino acids. V was pared by 4 bases and J by 0 bases, with 6 bases of the junction left unmatched. The DNA of the CDR3 is TGTGCCAGCAGTGCCTTGACAGGGAGCTCCTATAATTCACCCCTCCACTTT. Translating gives CASSALTGSSYNSPLHF.

This clonotype was seen at least ten times. The chain employs TRBV10-1 and TRBJ2-1; a possible D gene is TRBD2 (6 bases). Germline V CDR1 and CDR2: WNHNN, SYGVQD (reference sequence). V was clipped by 2 bases and J by 3 bases, with 11 bases between them. This CDR3 is built from 15 residues. CDR3 in amino acids: CASSETGLRYNEQFF. The CDR3 DNA reads TGCGCCAGCAGTGAGACTGGACTACGCTACAATGAGCAGTTCTTC.

This clonotype has at least ten counts. The CDR3 DNA is TGTGCCAGCAGCTACGCCCCGGGAGGCCAAGAGACCCAGTACTTC. Protein sequence: CASSYAPGGQETQYF. This rearrangement joins TRBV12-3 or TRBV12-4 to TRBJ2-5; 7 positions match TRBD2. This CDR3 is built from 15 residues. Trimming removed 6 bases from V and 1 base from J; junction bases left unmatched: 8.

This clonotype was detected many times. V is TRBV29-1 and J is TRBJ2-5; no definite D call. The germline gives CDR1 SQVTM, CDR2 ANQGSEA. The CDR3 contains 12 residues. Trimming stripped 4 bases from V and 2 bases from J, with 8 bases between. The CDR3, as DNA: TGCAGCGTTGCTTCTCAGCAAGAGACCCAGTACTTC. It is translated as CSVASQQETQYF.

For this clonotype: One base away lies a much larger clone, so this may be a sequencing read error. V and J are TRBV7-9 and TRBJ2-1; D is possibly TRBD1 or TRBD2 (5 bases each). The CDR3 covers 12 residues. Germline CDR1 SEHNR, CDR2 FQNEAQ (reference sequence). CDR3 nucleotide sequence: TGTGGCAGCAGCTTAAGGGGAGATGAGCAGTTCTTC. It translates to CGSSLRGDEQFF.

The chain joins TRBV5-1 to TRBJ2-6; 7 bases agree with TRBD1. Per the germline V gene, CDR1 is SGHRS and CDR2 is YFSETQ. This CDR3 spans 17 amino acids. V gave up 0 bases and J gave up 1 base; unmatched junction bases: 4. CDR3 protein: CASSLDLQGSGANVLTF. CDR3 coding DNA: TGCGCCAGCAGCTTGGATTTACAGGGGTCTGGGGCCAACGTCCTGACTTTC.

The J gene is TRBJ2-7, the V gene TRBV9, with 8 positions matching TRBD1. The CDR3 contains 16 residues. The V and J ends lost 0 bases and 2 bases, in that order; junction bases with no gene match: 7. Per the germline V gene, CDR1 is SGDLS and CDR2 is YYNGEE. In DNA form, the CDR3 reads TGTGCCAGCAGCGTAGGTCCCGGGACAGGAACCTACGAGCAGTACTTC. This gives the protein CASSVGPGTGTYEQYF.

In its sample, this clonotype was seen many times. CDR3 nucleotide sequence: TGTGCCAGCAACCTACTAGGGTCTCAGCCCCAGCATTTT. This codes for CASNLLGSQPQHF. This chain uses TRBV2 with TRBJ1-5; no reliable D call. Germline V CDR1 and CDR2: SNHLY, FYNNEI. V was cut by 7 bases and J by 6 bases, with 13 bases left in between. The CDR3 extends over 13 amino acids.

This clonotype was seen a handful of times. The rearrangement uses TRBV20-1 and TRBJ2-5; D tentatively reads TRBD1 or TRBD2 (5 bases each). CDR1 and CDR2 from the germline V gene are DFQATT and SNEGSKA (reference sequence). Trimming pared 0 bases from V and 5 bases from J, leaving 19 bases between. The CDR3 extends over 16 amino acids. The CDR3: CSARDPFGGSWETQYF. The DNA of the CDR3 is TGCAGTGCTAGAGATCCTTTTGGGGGATCTTGGGAGACCCAGTACTTC.

In this sample, this clonotype turned up many times. This chain connects TRBV20-1 to TRBJ2-1; TRBD2 might be the D (7 bases). The CDR3 is 11 residues long. With 4 bases removed from V and 8 bases from J, the gap between germline ends came to 9 bases. CDR1 DFQATT and CDR2 SNEGSKA come from the germline V gene (reference sequence). Here the CDR3 reads CSANGGHEQFF. In DNA, the CDR3 is TGCAGTGCTAACGGGGGGCATGAGCAGTTCTTC.

V usage is TRBV3-1 and J usage is TRBJ1-4, with no clear D. The CDR3 has 13 residues. V was clipped by 4 bases and J by 7 bases, with 10 bases between them. CDR1 is LGHDT, CDR2 YNNKEL, per germline (reference sequence). The CDR3: CASSPRNGEKLFF. The CDR3 DNA is TGTGCCAGCAGCCCCCGAAATGGTGAAAAACTGTTTTTT.

The table lists this clonotype with many counts. The chain is built from TRBV10-3 and TRBJ1-1, with a tentative D call TRBD1 (6 bases). V lost 6 bases and J lost 0, with 8 bases in between. The CDR3 spans 13 residues. CDR1 and CDR2 from the germline V gene are ENHRY and SYGVKD. CDR3 in DNA: TGTGCCATCAGGGACAGAATGAACACTGAAGCTTTCTTT. Protein sequence: CAIRDRMNTEAFF.

This clonotype appeared a few times. The V and J genes are TRBV14 and TRBJ2-1; D may be TRBD1 (6 bases). Trimming stripped 4 bases from V and 3 bases from J, with 10 bases between. The CDR3 is made up of 14 amino acids. The V gene's germline CDR1 is SGHDN and CDR2 FVKESK. The DNA for the CDR3 is TGTGCCAGCAGCCGGACAGATAACTACAATGAGCAGTTCTTC. Translated: CASSRTDNYNEQFF.

As concerns this clonotype: At one boundary the junction diverges from the germline segment, which might be a read error. The chain recombines TRBV5-5 with TRBJ1-5; weak D call: TRBD1 (6 bases). This CDR3 has 14 residues. Germline assignment: CDR1 SGHKS and CDR2 YYEKEE (reference sequence). The CDR3 DNA reads as TGCGCCAGCAGCCCCGGACAGCCCCCGGGTAAATCGCATTTT. Encoded protein: CASSPGQPPGKSHF.

In this sample, this clonotype turned up many times. The V and J genes are TRBV2 and TRBJ1-1; the match to TRBD1 covers 9 bases. The CDR3 runs to 16 residues. V dropped 5 bases and J dropped 1; count of bases not matched to a gene: 8. Germline V CDR1 and CDR2: SNHLY, FYNNEI. The CDR3 region has the DNA TGTGCCAGCAGTCCGGGACAGGGCGTGGGGAACACTGAAGCTTTCTTT. This encodes CASSPGQGVGNTEAFF.